The present entry profiles one T cell receptor beta chain with its context. There are many counts of this clone. It lacks a known antigen. No base quality values were provided; no much bigger clone lies one nucleotide off. The data stem from a study of metastatic and nonmetastatic thyroid tumors (dated by TCRdb to 2018 to 2021). The study in broad terms: For patients with malignant and with benign thyroid disease, the researchers compared repertoires between peripheral blood samples and tumor or nodule tissue samples.

The CDR3, cysteine through phenylalanine, is 16 amino acids long. Of all the DNA, just the CDR3 is kept, 48 bases in frame from base 1. The germline V gene encodes CDR1 DFQATT and CDR2 SNEGSKA (reference sequence). Ends trimmed: V by 3 bases, J by 5 bases; bases unmatched to a gene: 12. The library was obtained by PCR. Sequencing took place on an Illumina HiSeq 4000. High-throughput sequencing was used to profile the TCR beta-chain CDR3 region of each patient. Regarding the original processing steps: Drawing on CDR3 differences between clinicopathological groups, the researchers built a classifier meant to tell apart patients with distant-metastatic papillary thyroid cancer. Repertoire diversity was assessed with the Shannon index, and tumor-blood repertoire similarity with the Morisita-Horn index. TCRdb trimmed the raw reads at Q25, called clones with MiXCR and kept productive beta chains. TCRdb, rather than the study authors, made the V and J calls. The sample includes more than 20,000 clones, with approximately 12% observed a single time. The leading ten clones occupy roughly a quarter of the sample.

On the study overall, not on this receptor specifically: In both blood and tumor samples, malignant tumors were reported to have significantly higher TCR beta diversity than benign nodules.

No treatment had been received by any patient before thyroid surgery. Patient clinical samples collected from about 2012 to 2018 were retrospectively analysed using T-cell receptor beta sequencing. The V and J segments used are TRBV20-1 and TRBJ2-3, and TRBD2 aligns with 9 junction nucleotides. The clonotype was recovered from a female donor with papillary thyroid cancer or a benign thyroid nodule (not recorded which). Some clones in this sample may be carry-over from other donors' samples. Sequenced: blood. The CDR3 reads CSASSSGGRRVDTQYF. In nucleotide form, the sequence is TGCAGTGCTAGTTCCAGCGGGGGGCGCCGGGTAGATACGCAGTATTTT.